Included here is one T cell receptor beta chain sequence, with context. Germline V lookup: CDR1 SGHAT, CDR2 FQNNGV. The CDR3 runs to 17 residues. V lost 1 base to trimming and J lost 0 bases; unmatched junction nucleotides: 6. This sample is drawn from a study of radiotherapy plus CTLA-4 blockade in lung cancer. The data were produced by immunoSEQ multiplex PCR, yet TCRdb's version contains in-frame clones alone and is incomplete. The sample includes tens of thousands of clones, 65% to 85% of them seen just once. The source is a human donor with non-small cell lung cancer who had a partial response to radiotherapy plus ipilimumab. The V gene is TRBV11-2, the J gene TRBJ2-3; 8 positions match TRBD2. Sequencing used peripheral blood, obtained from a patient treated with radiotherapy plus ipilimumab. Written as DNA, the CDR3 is TGTGCCAGCAGCTTAGGGGGCGGGGGGTCTAGCACAGATACGCAGTATTTT. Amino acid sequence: CASSLGGGGSSTDTQYF.